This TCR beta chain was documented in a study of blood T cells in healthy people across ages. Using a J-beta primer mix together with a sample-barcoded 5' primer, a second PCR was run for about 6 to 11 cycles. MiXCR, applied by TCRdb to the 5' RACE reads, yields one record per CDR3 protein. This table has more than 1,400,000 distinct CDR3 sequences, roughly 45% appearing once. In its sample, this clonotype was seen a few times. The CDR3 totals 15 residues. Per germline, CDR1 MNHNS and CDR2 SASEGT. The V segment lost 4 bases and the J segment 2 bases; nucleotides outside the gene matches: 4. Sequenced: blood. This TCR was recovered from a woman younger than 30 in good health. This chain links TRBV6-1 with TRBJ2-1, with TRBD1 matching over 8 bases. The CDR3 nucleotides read TGTGCCAGCAGTGCAGACAGGGGAACCTACAATGAGCAGTTCTTC. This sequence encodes CASSADRGTYNEQFF.